The sequence of this T cell receptor (beta chain) was determined in a study of CD8+ T cells in alopecia areata (dated by TCRdb to between 2017 and 2018). About the investigation overall: Treated patients were enrolled in an open-label pilot trial of oral tofacitinib, 5 to 10 mg twice daily, for moderate-to-severe alopecia areata. Tofacitinib was given for 6 to 18 months, followed by 6 months of follow-up off drug to assess delayed response and recurrence. To study T cell clonal expansion in alopecia areata, the researchers applied high-throughput TCRbeta sequencing to both the C3H/HeJ mouse model and human patients. Scalp tissue and sorted CD4+ and CD8+ peripheral blood T cells from patchy and totalis/universalis alopecia areata patients and from healthy controls were covered by human TCRbeta sequencing. Biopsies were taken from tofacitinib-treated patients at baseline and at 4 and 24 weeks of treatment, and a later scalp biopsy was taken in several of the tofacitinib-treated patients. Clonality in the scalp was compared among normal scalp (n=4), patchy alopecia areata scalp (n=8), and alopecia totalis/universalis scalp (n=8). RNA was obtained with the PAXgene miRNA kit for fixed scalp, the miRNeasy kit for PBMCs, and the RNeasy kit for mouse skin. Amplification of TCRbeta CDR3 regions was done by immunoSEQ multiplex PCR using 35 Vbeta forward primers and 13 Jbeta reverse primers.

Overall study outcomes, separate from this receptor: Higher clonality and more expanded CD8+ clones were observed in lesional scalp than in normal scalp, particularly in alopecia totalis/universalis, a finding suggestive of antigenic drive. Unlike mouse skin, which is dominated by gammadelta T cells, normal human skin has resident alphabeta T cells that are also sequenced, and this complicates analysis of the scalp TCR repertoire. Compared with mice, TCR sequences shared between patients were less clear, possibly partly because of HLA diversity across the patient population.

Peripheral blood and lesional scalp punch biopsies were obtained from patients with alopecia areata. PBMCs were isolated by density centrifugation and stained for CD3, CD4 and CD8, and CD4+ and CD8+ T cells were sorted on a FACSAria. Compared with germline, V lacks 2 bases and J lacks 4 bases; bases without a gene match: 7. As encoded in the germline V gene, CDR1 is SGDLS while CDR2 is YYNGEE. CDR3 length: 16 amino acids, cysteine to phenylalanine. The sequence is cut down to CDR3 DNA, 48 bases in frame from base 1. Libraries were prepared through the immunoSEQ multiplex PCR assay. To provide template for TCR sequencing, every sample had RNA extracted and reverse transcribed into cDNA. SuperScript III was used to make first-strand cDNA, primed with a 2:1 mix of oligo-dT and random hexamers. A synthetic immune receptor repertoire was used to measure amplification bias, and any remaining bias was corrected computationally. The authors' pipeline ran thus. After raw reads were preprocessed to remove errors, the CDR3 was defined following IMGT conventions as running from the conserved cysteine to phenylalanine. Clonality was computed as 1 minus the Shannon entropy, with the entropy normalized by log2 of the number of productive unique TCRs. Whether scalp clones were CD4 or CD8 was inferred by matching scalp TCRbeta sequences against CD4 and CD8 repertoires sorted from blood. Imported from immuneACCESS, the table was reduced by TCRdb to in-frame sequences with V and J called. These copies leave out some clones; in studies compared against another copy, an unresolved V gene accounts for under half, and the cause of the remainder is not known. That table is the source of V, J and clone size, and D and trimming were worked out from the DNA. Across this sample there are about 120,000 clones, with 30% to 40% seen only once. The ten most abundant clones make up 3.1% of the sample.

About this clone itself: Its antigen is not yet known. Base quality data are lacking; no much larger clone is found one base away.

What was sequenced was CD4+ T cells sorted from blood. This clonotype was sampled from a human donor with alopecia areata. The receptor chain draws on TRBV9 and TRBJ2-5, and TRBD2 aligns with 11 junction nucleotides. Read as DNA, the sequence is TGTGCCAGCAGCGTTATAGCGGGAGGGCCGGGAGAGACCCAGTACTTC. This is translated as CASSVIAGGPGETQYF.